The rows below give T cell receptor beta chains drawn from one sample of a study of cytomegalovirus exposure and HLA in healthy donors. The protocol was immunoSEQ multiplex PCR, while the TCRdb copy is restricted to in-frame clones and leaves out a portion. This sample has about 130,000 clones; around 74% occur once, and the top ten carry 7.3%. Sample: PBMCs. These receptors all stem from a male donor in good health and CMV-seronegative. CDR3s include the opening cysteine and the closing phenylalanine or tryptophan. Fields, in order: clone size, V gene, D gene, J gene, CDR3 DNA, CDR3 protein. D genes are given only for firm matches. Only part of the rows carry a size: once, few, many, or a class if the clone is expanded.

.	TRBV5-4	TRBD1	TRBJ2-7	TGTGCCAGCAGCTTGAATATCGGACAGGGGTTTGACGAGCAGTACTTC	CASSLNIGQGFDEQYF
once	TRBV7-2	.	TRBJ1-4	TGTGCCAGCAGCTTAGACGGGGGGGGTTGGGAAAAACTGTTTTTT	CASSLDGGGWEKLFF
.	TRBV14	.	TRBJ2-7	TGTGCCAGCAGTCGAGCACAGGGAAGTACCTACGAGCAGTACTTC	CASSRAQGSTYEQYF
.	TRBV13	TRBD1	TRBJ1-4	TGTGCCAGCAGCTTAGGCCTCTGGCAGGGGGAAACTAATGAAAAACTGTTTTTT	CASSLGLWQGETNEKLFF
.	TRBV28	.	TRBJ1-5	TGTGCCAGCAGCCCAGTAGTGGGCCTTCCTAGCAATCAGCCCCAGCATTTT	CASSPVVGLPSNQPQHF
.	TRBV21-1	.	TRBJ2-7	TGTGCCAGCAGCCCCCCCGGACAGGGGACCTACGAGCAGTACTTC	CASSPPGQGTYEQYF
.	TRBV27	.	TRBJ1-1	TGTGCCAGCAGTATATCCGAGGGTGCTGAAGCTTTCTTT	CASSISEGAEAFF
.	TRBV10-1	.	TRBJ1-6	TGCGCCAGCACCCGACAGATCCGGGATTCACCCCTCCACTTT	CASTRQIRDSPLHF
.	TRBV10-3	TRBD2	TRBJ2-2	TGTGCCATCAGTGATACTAGCGGGAGACCCGGGGAGCTGTTTTTT	CAISDTSGRPGELFF
.	TRBV2	TRBD1	TRBJ1-6	TGTGCCGGTGACAGGGGGGGATCCAATTCACCCCTCCACTTT	CAGDRGGSNSPLHF
.	TRBV11-3	TRBD1	TRBJ1-1	TGTGCCAGCAGCCAATCTTCAGGGGGCAAAACTTTCTTT	CASSQSSGGKTFF
.	TRBV5-4	.	TRBJ2-7	TGTGCCAGCAGCTTGGGGCGGGACTACGAGCAGTACTTC	CASSLGRDYEQYF
.	TRBV28	TRBD1	TRBJ2-7	TGTGCCACCCGGACAGGGTTCCACGAGCAGTACTTC	CATRTGFHEQYF
.	TRBV2	.	TRBJ2-7	TGTGCCAGCAGCCTACAGGGCTACGAGCAGTACTTC	CASSLQGYEQYF
.	TRBV27	.	TRBJ1-6	TGTGCCAGCAGTTTAGAGGGGGGGGACAACCATAATTCACCCCTCCACTTT	CASSLEGGDNHNSPLHF